This T cell receptor (beta chain) was sequenced in a study of T-cell memory formation after mild COVID-19. This clonotype was seen a few times. What it binds is unknown. The study's findings and limits: There was a balanced CD4/CD8 profile in clones contracting day 15 to 85, and later expanders leaned CD4+. A subset of responding clones appeared in pre-infection memory, suggesting cross-reactive memory joined.

V dropped 7 bases and J dropped 5 bases, with 20 bases sitting between them. The V gene's germline CDR1 is SQVTM and CDR2 ANQGSEA. The CDR3 runs to 14 residues. Constant-segment primers and 5'RACE yielded cDNA libraries for TCR alpha and TCR beta, each carrying sample barcodes and UMIs. Using its own MiXCR run on the 5' RACE reads, TCRdb lists one record per CDR3 protein. In the table there are roughly 200,000 distinct CDR3 sequences, roughly 17% of which are singletons. The source material was PBMCs or a T cell subset sorted from them (not recorded which). The chain employs TRBV29-1 and TRBJ2-5; D is ambiguous. This TCR derives from an adult woman who had mild COVID-19 (a few samples of this study predate the infection). Cell type and time point are not known. The DNA of the CDR3 is TGCAGCGCTAGAAGCGACATGGTCGGGGAGACCCAGTACTTC. It encodes CSARSDMVGETQYF.